This entry lists 5 T cell receptor beta chains sequenced from one sample in a study of PD-L1 blockade in urothelial cancer. Libraries were prepared by immunoSEQ multiplex PCR; TCRdb keeps only in-frame clonotypes and omits some of them. Here the sample spans 35,000 to 45,000 clones, around 80% being singletons. The specimen comprised PBMCs, sampled around atezolizumab (anti-PD-L1) treatment. All receptors come from a man between 65 and 85 years old with urothelial cancer.

Details on this clone: A junction end diverges from the germline sequence, so it may reflect a read error. The V call is TRBV5-5, the J call TRBJ2-1; tentative D call: TRBD2 (6 bases). CDR3 size: 14 residues. Per germline, CDR1 SGHKS and CDR2 YYEKEE (reference sequence). CDR3 DNA sequence: TGTGCCAGCAGCACACAGCCGGGACTCCCTGTGGATGTCTTC. Protein sequence: CASSTQPGLPVDVF.

In nucleotides, the CDR3 is TGCAGCGTTGGGCATTTGGAGACCCAGTACTTC. The encoded protein is CSVGHLETQYF. The chain couples TRBV29-1 to TRBJ2-5; D is undetermined. Trimming shortened V by 4 bases and J by 5 bases, and 8 bases separated the two germline ends. The CDR3 is 11 residues long. Per germline, CDR1 SQVTM and CDR2 ANQGSEA.

The V and J genes are TRBV19 and TRBJ1-2, with 7 bases identical to TRBD1. Looked up from germline, CDR1 is LNHDA and CDR2 is SQIVND (reference sequence). There are 15 residues in the CDR3. The V gene end was trimmed by 4 bases and the J gene end by 3 bases; junction bases not matched to a gene: 8. Here the CDR3 reads CASSTVSRGDYGYTF. The CDR3 DNA reads TGTGCCAGTAGTACCGTTTCCAGGGGGGACTATGGCTACACCTTC.

The chain recombines TRBV5-4 with TRBJ1-6; 9 positions agree with TRBD1. V lost 4 bases and J lost 10; bases outside the gene matches: 6. There are 14 residues in the CDR3. CDR1 SGHNT and CDR2 YYREEE come from the germline V gene (reference sequence). CDR3 coding DNA: TGTGCCAGCAGCCAGGGACAGGGCGCATCACCCCTCCACTTT. It encodes CASSQGQGASPLHF.

The chain carries TRBV9 and TRBJ2-1, with TRBD2 identical over 8 bases. V was clipped by 0 bases and J by 9 bases; unmatched bases: 11. The germline V gene encodes CDR1 SGDLS and CDR2 YYNGEE. This CDR3 contains 16 residues. The CDR3 region is CASSVDDSGIKSEQFF. The CDR3 DNA sequence: TGTGCCAGCAGCGTAGACGATAGCGGGATCAAGAGTGAGCAGTTCTTC.